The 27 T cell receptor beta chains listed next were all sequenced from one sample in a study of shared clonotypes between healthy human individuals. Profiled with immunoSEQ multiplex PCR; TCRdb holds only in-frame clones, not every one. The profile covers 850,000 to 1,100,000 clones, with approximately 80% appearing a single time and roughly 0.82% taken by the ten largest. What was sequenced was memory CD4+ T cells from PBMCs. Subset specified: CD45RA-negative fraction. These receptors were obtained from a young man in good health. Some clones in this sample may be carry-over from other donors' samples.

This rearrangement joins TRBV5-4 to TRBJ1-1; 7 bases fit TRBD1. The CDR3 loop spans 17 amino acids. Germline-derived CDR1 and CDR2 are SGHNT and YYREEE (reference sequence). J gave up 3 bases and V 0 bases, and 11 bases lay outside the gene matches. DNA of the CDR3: TGTGCCAGCAGCTTGGCCCAGAGAGGCAGGGGGGACACTGAAGCTTTCTTT. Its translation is CASSLAQRGRGDTEAFF. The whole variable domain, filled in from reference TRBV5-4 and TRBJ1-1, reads ETGVTQSPTHLIKTRGQQVTLRCSSQSGHNTVSWYQQALGQGPQFIFQYYREEENGRGNFPPRFSGLQFPNYSSELNVNALELDDSALYLCASSLAQRGRGDTEAFFGQGTRLTVV.

The CDR3 loop reads CASSTQGAGNTIYF. The CDR3 DNA reads as TGTGCCAGCAGTACCCAGGGGGCGGGAAACACCATATATTTT. This sequence joins TRBV6-1 and TRBJ1-3; TRBD1 matches at 8 bases. CDR3 length: 14 amino acids. Losses at the gene ends were 5 bases for V and 4 bases for J; bases not matched to a gene: 4. In germline, CDR1 is MNHNS, CDR2 SASEGT.

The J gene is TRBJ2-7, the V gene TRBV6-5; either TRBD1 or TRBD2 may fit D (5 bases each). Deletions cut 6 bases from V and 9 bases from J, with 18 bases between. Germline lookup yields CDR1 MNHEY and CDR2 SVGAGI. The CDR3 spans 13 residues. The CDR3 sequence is CASSRPGPVRQYF. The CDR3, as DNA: TGTGCCAGCAGCAGACCGGGACCAGTCAGGCAGTACTTC.

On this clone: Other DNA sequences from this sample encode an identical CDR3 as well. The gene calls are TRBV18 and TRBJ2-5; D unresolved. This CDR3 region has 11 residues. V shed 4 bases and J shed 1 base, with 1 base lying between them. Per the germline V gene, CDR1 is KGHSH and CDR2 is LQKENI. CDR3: CASSLQETQYF. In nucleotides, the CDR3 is TGTGCCAGCTCACTCCAAGAGACCCAGTACTTC.

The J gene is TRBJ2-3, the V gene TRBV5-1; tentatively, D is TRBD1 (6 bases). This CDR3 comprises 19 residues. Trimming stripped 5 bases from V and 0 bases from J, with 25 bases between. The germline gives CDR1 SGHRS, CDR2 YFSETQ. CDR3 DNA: TGCGCCAGCAGTCATCCTAACAGGACAGCGACAACTAGCACAGATACGCAGTATTTT. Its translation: CASSHPNRTATTSTDTQYF. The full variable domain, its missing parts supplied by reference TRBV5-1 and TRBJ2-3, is KAGVTQTPRYLIKTRGQQVTLSCSPISGHRSVSWYQQTPGQGLQFLFEYFSETQRNKGNFPGRFSGRQFSNSRSEMNVSTLELGDSALYLCASSHPNRTATTSTDTQYFGPGTRLTVL.

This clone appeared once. CDR3 nucleotide sequence: TGCGCCAGCAGCCCCGGGACACCCGAGCCCCAGTACTTC. This sequence encodes CASSPGTPEPQYF. The rearrangement uses TRBV5-1 and TRBJ2-5, with a weak D call TRBD1 (6 bases). V lost 4 bases, J lost 9 bases, and 16 bases lay in between. The germline V gene has CDR1 SGHRS and CDR2 YFSETQ. The CDR3 covers 13 residues.

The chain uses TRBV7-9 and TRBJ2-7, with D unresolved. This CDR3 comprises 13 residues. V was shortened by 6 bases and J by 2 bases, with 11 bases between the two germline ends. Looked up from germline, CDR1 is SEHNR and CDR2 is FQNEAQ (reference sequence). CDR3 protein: CASSRDGAYEQYF. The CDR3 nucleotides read TGTGCCAGCAGTCGTGACGGTGCCTACGAGCAGTACTTC. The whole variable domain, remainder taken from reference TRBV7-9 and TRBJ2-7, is DTGVSQNPRHKITKRGQNVTFRCDPISEHNRLYWYRQTLGQGPEFLTYFQNEAQLEKSRLLSDRFSAERPKGSFSTLEIQRTEQGDSAMYLCASSRDGAYEQYFGPGTRLTVT.

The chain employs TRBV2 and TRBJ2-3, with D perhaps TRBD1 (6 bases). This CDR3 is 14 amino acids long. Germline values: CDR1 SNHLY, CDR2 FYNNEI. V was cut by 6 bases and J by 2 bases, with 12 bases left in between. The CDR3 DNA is TGTGCCAGCAGCATAACAGGGACCACAGATACGCAGTATTTT. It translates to CASSITGTTDTQYF.

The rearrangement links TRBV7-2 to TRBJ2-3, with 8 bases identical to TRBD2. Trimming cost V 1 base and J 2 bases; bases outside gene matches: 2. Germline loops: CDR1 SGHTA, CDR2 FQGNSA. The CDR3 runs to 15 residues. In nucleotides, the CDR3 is TGTGCCAGCAGCTTAGAAGCGGGGGACACAGATACGCAGTATTTT. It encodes CASSLEAGDTDTQYF.

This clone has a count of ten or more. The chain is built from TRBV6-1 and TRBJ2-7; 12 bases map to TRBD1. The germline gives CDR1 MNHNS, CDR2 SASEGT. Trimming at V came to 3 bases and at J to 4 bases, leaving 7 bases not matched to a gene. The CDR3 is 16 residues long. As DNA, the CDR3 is TGTGCCAGCAGTGACTACCGGGACAGGGGGCTGTACGAGCAGTACTTC. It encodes CASSDYRDRGLYEQYF.

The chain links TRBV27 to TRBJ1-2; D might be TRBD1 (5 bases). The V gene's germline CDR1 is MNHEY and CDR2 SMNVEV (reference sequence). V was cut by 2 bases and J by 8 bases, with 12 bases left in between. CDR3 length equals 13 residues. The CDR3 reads CASSLKGHRGYTF. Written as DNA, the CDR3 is TGTGCCAGCAGTTTAAAGGGGCACCGAGGCTACACCTTC.

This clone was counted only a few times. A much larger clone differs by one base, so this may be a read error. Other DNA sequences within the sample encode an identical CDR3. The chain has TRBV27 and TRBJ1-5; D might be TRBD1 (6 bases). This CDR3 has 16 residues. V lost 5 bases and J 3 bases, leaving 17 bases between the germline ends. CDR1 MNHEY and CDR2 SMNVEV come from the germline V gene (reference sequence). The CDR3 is CASSAFSTGFNQPQHF. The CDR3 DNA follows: TGTGCCAGCAGTGCCTTTAGCACAGGGTTCAATCAGCCCCAGCATTTT.

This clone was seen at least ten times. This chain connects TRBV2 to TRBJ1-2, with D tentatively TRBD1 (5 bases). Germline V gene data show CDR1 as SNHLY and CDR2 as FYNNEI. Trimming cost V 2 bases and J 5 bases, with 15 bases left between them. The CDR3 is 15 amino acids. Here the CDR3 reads CASSERPGPRYGYTF. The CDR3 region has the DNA TGTGCCAGCAGTGAACGACCAGGGCCTCGGTATGGCTACACCTTC.

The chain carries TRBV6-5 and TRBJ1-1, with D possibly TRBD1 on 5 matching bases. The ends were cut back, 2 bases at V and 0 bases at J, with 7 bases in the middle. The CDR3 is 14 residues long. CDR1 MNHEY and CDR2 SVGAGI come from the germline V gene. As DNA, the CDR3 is TGTGCCAGCAGTTACGGACAACTGAACACTGAAGCTTTCTTT. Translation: CASSYGQLNTEAFF.

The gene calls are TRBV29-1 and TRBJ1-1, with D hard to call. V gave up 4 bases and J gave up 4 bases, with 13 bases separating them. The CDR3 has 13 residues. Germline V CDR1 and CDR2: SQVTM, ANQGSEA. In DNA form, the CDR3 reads TGCAGCGTTGTAGGCCTCTGGGCCACTGAAGCTTTCTTT. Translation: CSVVGLWATEAFF.

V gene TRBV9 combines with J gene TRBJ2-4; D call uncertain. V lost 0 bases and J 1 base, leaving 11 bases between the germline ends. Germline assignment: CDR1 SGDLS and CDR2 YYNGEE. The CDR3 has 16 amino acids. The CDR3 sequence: CASSVAGVGAKNIQYF. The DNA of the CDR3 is TGTGCCAGCAGCGTAGCTGGGGTCGGCGCCAAAAACATTCAGTACTTC.

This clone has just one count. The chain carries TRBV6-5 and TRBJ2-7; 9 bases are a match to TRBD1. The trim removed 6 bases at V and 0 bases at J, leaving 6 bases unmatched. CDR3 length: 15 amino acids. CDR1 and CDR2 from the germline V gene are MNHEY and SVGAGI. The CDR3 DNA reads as TGTGCCAGCAGCCCCCGGGACAGGGCCTCCTACGAGCAGTACTTC. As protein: CASSPRDRASYEQYF.

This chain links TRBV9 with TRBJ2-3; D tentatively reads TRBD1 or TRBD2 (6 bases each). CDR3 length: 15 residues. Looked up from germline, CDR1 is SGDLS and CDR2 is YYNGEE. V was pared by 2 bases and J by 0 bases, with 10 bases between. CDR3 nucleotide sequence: TGTGCCAGCAGCGTTGGGGGGCAGAGCACAGATACGCAGTATTTT. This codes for CASSVGGQSTDTQYF.

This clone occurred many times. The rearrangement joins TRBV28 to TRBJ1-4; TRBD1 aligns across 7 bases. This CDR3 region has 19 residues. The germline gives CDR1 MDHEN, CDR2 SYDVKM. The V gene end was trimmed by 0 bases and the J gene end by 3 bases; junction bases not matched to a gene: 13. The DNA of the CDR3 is TGTGCCAGCAGTTTATGGAGAGGGACAGCCCTTACGGCTAATGAAAAACTGTTTTTT. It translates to CASSLWRGTALTANEKLFF. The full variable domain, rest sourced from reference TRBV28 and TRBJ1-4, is DVKVTQSSRYLVKRTGEKVFLECVQDMDHENMFWYRQDPGLGLRLIYFSYDVKMKEKGDIPEGYSVSREKKERFSLILESASTNQTSMYLCASSLWRGTALTANEKLFFGSGTQLSVL.

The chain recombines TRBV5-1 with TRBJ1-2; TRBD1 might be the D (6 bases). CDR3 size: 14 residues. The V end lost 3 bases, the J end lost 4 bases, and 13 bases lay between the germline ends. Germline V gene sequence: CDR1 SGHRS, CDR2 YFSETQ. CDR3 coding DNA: TGCGCCAGCAGCTCTGGACAGACCCCCTATGGCTACACCTTC. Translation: CASSSGQTPYGYTF.

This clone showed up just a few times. CDR3 sequence (DNA): TGTGCCAGTAGTACCCGGGACTCCAGGTACGAGCAGTACTTC. Residues: CASSTRDSRYEQYF. This chain links TRBV19 with TRBJ2-7, with a tentative D call TRBD2 (6 bases). Looked up from germline, CDR1 is LNHDA and CDR2 is SQIVND (reference sequence). The CDR3 runs 14 residues. V was cut by 4 bases and J by 4 bases, with 14 bases left in between.

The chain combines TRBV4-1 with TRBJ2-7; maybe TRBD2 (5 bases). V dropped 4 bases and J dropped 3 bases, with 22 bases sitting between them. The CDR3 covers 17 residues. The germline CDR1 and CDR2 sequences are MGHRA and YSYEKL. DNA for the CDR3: TGCGCCAGCAGCCCAATAATTGTATGGGGAGTAAACTACGAGCAGTACTTC. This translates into CASSPIIVWGVNYEQYF.

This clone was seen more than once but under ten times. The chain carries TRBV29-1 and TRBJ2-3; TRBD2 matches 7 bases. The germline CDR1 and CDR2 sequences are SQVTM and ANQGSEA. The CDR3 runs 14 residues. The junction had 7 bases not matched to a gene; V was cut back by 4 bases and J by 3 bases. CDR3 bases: TGCAGCGTTGTGGGAGGGAGGGTAACAGATACGCAGTATTTT. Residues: CSVVGGRVTDTQYF.

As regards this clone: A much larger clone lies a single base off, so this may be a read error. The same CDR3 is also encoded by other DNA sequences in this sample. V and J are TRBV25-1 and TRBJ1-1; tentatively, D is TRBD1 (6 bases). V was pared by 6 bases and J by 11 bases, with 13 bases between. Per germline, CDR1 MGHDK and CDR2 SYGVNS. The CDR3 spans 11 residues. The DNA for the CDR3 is TGTGCCAGCAGGGCGGGGGGCCGGGCTTTCTTT. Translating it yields CASRAGGRAFF.

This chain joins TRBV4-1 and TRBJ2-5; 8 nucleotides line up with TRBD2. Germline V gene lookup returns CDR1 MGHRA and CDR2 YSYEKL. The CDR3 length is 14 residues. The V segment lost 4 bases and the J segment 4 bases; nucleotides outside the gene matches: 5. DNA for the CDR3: TGCGCCAGCAGCCTTAGCGGGATTGGAGAGACCCAGTACTTC. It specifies CASSLSGIGETQYF.

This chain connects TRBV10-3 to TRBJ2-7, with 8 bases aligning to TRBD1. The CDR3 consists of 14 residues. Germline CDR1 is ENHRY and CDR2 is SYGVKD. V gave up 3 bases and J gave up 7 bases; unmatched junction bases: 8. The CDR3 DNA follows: TGTGCCATCAGTGATTTGACAGGGGACGGGGAGCAGTACTTC. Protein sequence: CAISDLTGDGEQYF.

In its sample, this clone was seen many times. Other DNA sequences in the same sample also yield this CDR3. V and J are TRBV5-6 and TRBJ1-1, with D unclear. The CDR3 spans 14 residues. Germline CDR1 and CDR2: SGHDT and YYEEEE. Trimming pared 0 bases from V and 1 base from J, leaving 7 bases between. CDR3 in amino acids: CASSLGRRNTEAFF. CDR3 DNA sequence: TGTGCCAGCAGCTTGGGGAGGAGGAACACTGAAGCTTTCTTT.